The rows below give T cell receptor beta chains drawn from one sample of a study of PD-1 blockade in classical Hodgkin lymphoma. Sequencing used immunoSEQ multiplex PCR; TCRdb keeps in-frame clones, though not all of them. The sample has tens of thousands of clones; more than 70% are singletons. This material consisted of peripheral blood mononuclear cells (PBMCs), taken before the fourth cycle of nivolumab. The receptors were sampled from a human donor with classical Hodgkin lymphoma. CDR3s include the opening cysteine and the closing phenylalanine or tryptophan. The order of the fields is V gene, clone size, J gene, D gene, CDR3 DNA, CDR3 protein. The D gene is left open where the match is weak. Where a row states a size, it is once, few, many or the class of an expanded clone; other rows omit it.

TRBV5-1	-	TRBJ1-1	-	TGCGCCAGCAGCTGGGGGGCGTCCACACAGAACACTGAAGCTTTCTTT	CASSWGASTQNTEAFF
TRBV7-2	-	TRBJ2-1	-	TGTGCCAGCAGCTCGGACTTACCCAGGGAGCAGTTCTTC	CASSSDLPREQFF
TRBV2	many	TRBJ2-1	TRBD2	TGTGCCAGCAGTGGAACTACTTCCGGGGGGGCGTGGTTCTTC	CASSGTTSGGAWFF
TRBV7-2	few	TRBJ1-1	-	TGTGCCAGCAGCTTAGGTGGAGTCCTGAACACTGAAGCTTTCTTT	CASSLGGVLNTEAFF
TRBV29-1	-	TRBJ2-7	-	TGCAGCGTTGGTGGGGGGCAGGACGAGCAGTACTTC	CSVGGGQDEQYF
TRBV9	-	TRBJ1-2	-	TGTGCCAGCAGCGTAGTGGGGGGGTATGGCTACACCTTC	CASSVVGGYGYTF
TRBV9	-	TRBJ2-1	-	TGTGCCAGCAGCCTCCGTTGGGATGAGCAGTTCTTC	CASSLRWDEQFF
TRBV7-2	-	TRBJ2-7	-	TGTGCCAGCAGCATTGGTCGTTCCTACGAGCAGTACTTC	CASSIGRSYEQYF
TRBV18	-	TRBJ1-2	-	TGTGCCAGCTCACCACACCCCGACGGACGCTATGGCTACACCTTC	CASSPHPDGRYGYTF
TRBV7-2	once	TRBJ2-5	-	TGTGCCAGCAGCTTAGGAGCAGCGGCAGAGACCCAGTACTTC	CASSLGAAAETQYF
TRBV7-2	-	TRBJ2-5	TRBD2	TGTGCCAGCAGCTTAGGCGGGGGATTGGGGACCCAGTACTTC	CASSLGGGLGTQYF
TRBV5-1	-	TRBJ2-5	-	TGCGCCAGCAGCCCGGGCTTGGGGGCCGGGGAGACCCAGTACTTC	CASSPGLGAGETQYF
TRBV7-9	-	TRBJ1-3	-	TGTGCCAGCAGCCCCCTCCCAAACACCATATATTTT	CASSPLPNTIYF
TRBV11-3	-	TRBJ2-7	-	TGTGCCAGCGGGCAGCCCTACGAGCAGTACTTC	CASGQPYEQYF
TRBV21-1	-	TRBJ1-2	-	TGTGCCAGCAGCATAGGGACAGGGGGGTTGAGAGGCTACACCTTC	CASSIGTGGLRGYTF
TRBV2	many	TRBJ1-4	-	TGTGCCAGCAGTGTGGTACAAGCAGGGCGACTGTTTTTT	CASSVVQAGRLFF